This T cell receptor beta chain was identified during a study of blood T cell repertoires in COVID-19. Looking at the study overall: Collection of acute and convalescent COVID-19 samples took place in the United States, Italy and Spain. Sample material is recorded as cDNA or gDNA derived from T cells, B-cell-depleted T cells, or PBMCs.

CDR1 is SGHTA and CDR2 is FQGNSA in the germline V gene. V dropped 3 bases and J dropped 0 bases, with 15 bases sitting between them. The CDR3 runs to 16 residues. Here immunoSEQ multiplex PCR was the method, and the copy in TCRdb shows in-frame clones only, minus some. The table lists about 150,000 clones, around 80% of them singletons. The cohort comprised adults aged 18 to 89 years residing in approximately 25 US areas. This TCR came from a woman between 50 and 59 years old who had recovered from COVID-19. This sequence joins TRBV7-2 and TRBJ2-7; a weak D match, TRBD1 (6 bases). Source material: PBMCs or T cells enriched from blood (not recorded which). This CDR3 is CASSLDSVILSYEQYF. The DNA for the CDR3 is TGTGCCAGCAGCTTGGACAGTGTGATTCTCTCCTACGAGCAGTACTTC.